This T cell receptor (beta chain) was identified in a study of blood T cell repertoires in COVID-19. Background on the study: The study drew acute and convalescent COVID-19 samples from the United States, Italy and Spain. The analysed material was cDNA or gDNA that came from T cells, B-cell-depleted T cells, or PBMCs.

The CDR3 runs to 11 residues. The germline gives CDR1 MNHNY, CDR2 SVGAGI (reference sequence). The ends were cut back, 2 bases at V and 6 bases at J, with 5 bases in the middle. Per the original methods: Counts of nucleated cells, estimated from reference gene primer amplification, were obtained. This table comes from immunoSEQ multiplex PCR, and its TCRdb copy is limited to in-frame clones, with some not included. V, J and clone size are those of that table, while D and trimming were read from the DNA. The sample shows just over 250,000 clones, 80% to 90% of them seen only once. The Seattle patients joined while their infection was active and were tracked longitudinally afterward.

The specimen sequenced was peripheral blood. The receptor's source is a woman in her seventies with COVID-19, enrolled during active disease. V is TRBV6-6 and J is TRBJ2-7; D remains unclear. The CDR3 nucleotides are TGTGCCAGCAGTTACCGGTTCGAGCAGTACTTC. It translates to CASSYRFEQYF.